Below are 17 T cell receptor beta chains sequenced from a single sample in a study of identical twins. TCRdb reprocessed the 5' RACE reads via MiXCR and lists one record per CDR3 protein. The sample yields over 550,000 distinct CDR3 sequences, around 7.5% seen once. These data were likewise used in another study, on yellow fever vaccine responses in identical twins.

The sample was PBMCs. The receptors derive from a young woman in good health.

This chain connects TRBV12-3 or TRBV12-4 to TRBJ2-3, with D perhaps matching TRBD1 or TRBD2 (5 bases each). V lost 4 bases to trimming and J lost 1 base, with 9 bases between them. The CDR3 has 14 amino acids. In DNA, the CDR3 is TGTGCCAGCAGTTGGATGGGGGGCACAGATACGCAGTATTTT. Residues: CASSWMGGTDTQYF.

The chain recombines TRBV2 with TRBJ2-1; D ambiguous. The CDR3 extends over 13 amino acids. Germline CDR1 SNHLY, CDR2 FYNNEI. The germline V and J ends were trimmed by 8 bases and 1 base, with 9 bases remaining between them. The CDR3 loop is CASLPTSYNEQFF. The CDR3 DNA sequence: TGTGCCAGCTTACCTACTTCCTACAATGAGCAGTTCTTC.

The J gene is TRBJ2-1, the V gene TRBV28; 8 bases are a match to TRBD1. V lost 4 bases to trimming and J lost 0 bases; unmatched junction nucleotides: 8. Germline V CDR1 and CDR2: MDHEN, SYDVKM. CDR3 length: 17 residues. This CDR3 reads CASSSPRTGSSYNEQFF. The CDR3 DNA reads as TGTGCCAGCAGTTCTCCCCGGACAGGGAGCTCCTACAATGAGCAGTTCTTC. Full variable domain (rest looked up from reference TRBV28 and TRBJ2-1): DVKVTQSSRYLVKRTGEKVFLECVQDMDHENMFWYRQDPGLGLRLIYFSYDVKMKEKGDIPEGYSVSREKKERFSLILESASTNQTSMYLCASSSPRTGSSYNEQFFGPGTRLTVL.

This clonotype came up many times. The chain carries TRBV28 and TRBJ2-1; 9 bases are a match to TRBD2. CDR1 and CDR2 (germline): MDHEN, SYDVKM. The trim removed 5 bases at V and 3 bases at J, leaving 8 bases unmatched. The CDR3 covers 16 residues. Written as DNA, the CDR3 is TGTGCCAGCAGTCCTCTGGGGACTAGCTTCTACAATGAGCAGTTCTTC. Translated, it gives CASSPLGTSFYNEQFF.

This clonotype was detected ten times or more. This rearrangement joins TRBV7-8 to TRBJ2-7, with D possibly being TRBD1 or TRBD2 (5 bases each). This CDR3 has 14 residues. Germline CDR1 reads SGHVS; CDR2 reads FQNEAQ. Trimming removed 2 bases at V and 2 bases at J, with 10 bases between. The CDR3 here is CASSLNQGAYEQYV. The DNA for the CDR3 is TGTGCCAGCAGCTTAAACCAGGGAGCCTACGAGCAGTACGTC.

There are a few counts of this clonotype. This chain connects TRBV18 to TRBJ2-1; the match to TRBD1 covers 11 bases. CDR3 length equals 16 residues. CDR1 is KGHSH and CDR2 is LQKENI in the germline V gene. J was trimmed by 6 bases and V by 2 bases; bases with no gene match: 6. Here the CDR3 DNA reads TGTGCCAGCTCACCAGTCCGGACAGGGGGCTTCAATGAGCAGTTCTTC. Its translation is CASSPVRTGGFNEQFF.

This clonotype was counted only a few times. The chain carries TRBV5-1 and TRBJ2-4, with TRBD2 as a possible D gene (5 bases). There are 16 residues in the CDR3. Per germline, CDR1 SGHRS and CDR2 YFSETQ. The ends were cut back, 9 bases at V and 3 bases at J, with 22 bases in the middle. CDR3 nucleotide sequence: TGCGCCACCGCGGAGGAAGGCACGACGGGCAAAAACATTCAGTACTTC. Protein: CATAEEGTTGKNIQYF.

This clonotype was counted at least ten times. The chain uses TRBV11-1 and TRBJ1-6, with 12 positions matching TRBD1. In germline, CDR1 is SGHAT, CDR2 FQDESV (reference sequence). CDR3 length: 18 amino acids. The ends lost 4 bases at V and 10 bases at J; junction bases unmatched: 14. In nucleotides, the CDR3 is TGTGCCAGCAGCTCGACGGTATTCCGGGACAGGGGGCACTCACCCCTCCACTTT. This encodes CASSSTVFRDRGHSPLHF.

Ten or more counts support this clonotype. This chain connects TRBV3-1 to TRBJ2-1; 10 nucleotides match TRBD2. V lost 0 bases and J lost 8; bases outside the gene matches: 7. The CDR3 consists of 16 residues. The germline CDR1 and CDR2 sequences are LGHDT and YNNKEL (reference sequence). The CDR3 spells CASSQDVVAGGYEQFF. In DNA, the CDR3 is TGTGCCAGCAGCCAAGATGTGGTAGCGGGAGGCTATGAGCAGTTCTTC.

In its sample, this clonotype was seen a few times. The chain uses TRBV21-1 and TRBJ2-1; the D segment call TRBD2 is taken from the table without a DNA check. TRBV21-1 is described as a pseudogene. CDR3 size: 17 residues. In DNA, the CDR3 is TGTGCCAGCAGCACTCGTACTAGCGGGAGTACCTACAATGAGCAGTTCTTC. Encoded protein: CASSTRTSGSTYNEQFF.

The sample holds many counts of this clonotype. The CDR3 DNA sequence: TGTGCCAGCAGCTTGGATTGGCGGGAGAAGTTTTACGAGCAGTACTTC. Residues: CASSLDWREKFYEQYF. V gene TRBV5-5 combines with J gene TRBJ2-7; TRBD2 matches 7 bases. This CDR3 is built from 16 residues. After removal of 0 bases from V and 4 bases from J, the junction contained 10 bases not matched to a gene. Germline V CDR1 and CDR2: SGHKS, YYEKEE (reference sequence).

This clonotype has a count of ten or more. This chain connects TRBV9 to TRBJ2-3; D is undetermined. V lost 0 bases, J lost 6 bases, and 5 bases lay in between. This CDR3 has 12 amino acids. Germline assignment: CDR1 SGDLS and CDR2 YYNGEE. CDR3 sequence (DNA): TGTGCCAGCAGCGTAGAAACGGATACGCAGTATTTT. Residues: CASSVETDTQYF.

This clonotype was counted many times. This rearrangement joins TRBV21-1 to TRBJ2-7; whether TRBD1, the table's D call, matches the DNA was not checked. TRBV21-1 is classified as a pseudogene. The CDR3 is 15 residues long. The CDR3: CASSSTGGLNYEQYF. The CDR3 coding sequence is TGTGCCAGCAGCTCAACAGGGGGCCTAAACTACGAGCAGTACTTC.

This sequence joins TRBV20-1 and TRBJ1-5, with 8 bases matching TRBD1. V lost 0 bases to trimming and J lost 6 bases; unmatched junction nucleotides: 7. This CDR3 has 15 residues. Germline assignment: CDR1 DFQATT and CDR2 SNEGSKA (reference sequence). CDR3 sequence (DNA): TGCAGTGCTAGAGATCGCTACAGGGGGGTTCAGCCCCAGCATTTT. Protein sequence: CSARDRYRGVQPQHF.

In its sample, this clonotype was seen a few times. V gene TRBV20-1 combines with J gene TRBJ1-5, with 7 bases fitting TRBD1. Germline-derived CDR1 and CDR2 are DFQATT and SNEGSKA (reference sequence). The CDR3 runs 13 residues. With 6 bases clipped from V and 2 bases from J, the junction kept 4 bases outside the gene matches. CDR3 in DNA: TGCAGTGCAGGGACAGTGGGCAATCAGCCCCAGCATTTT. It is translated as CSAGTVGNQPQHF.

This clonotype was seen only a few times. This sequence joins TRBV11-2 and TRBJ2-2; D remains unclear. The CDR3 extends over 13 amino acids. CDR1 and CDR2 from the germline V gene are SGHAT and FQNNGV. V gave up 1 base and J gave up 6 bases, with 6 bases separating them. In DNA, the CDR3 is TGTGCCAGCAGCTTAGGCCCCTCCGGGGAGCTGTTTTTT. Translating gives CASSLGPSGELFF.

This clonotype was counted a few times. The chain combines TRBV20-1 with TRBJ1-2; a weak D match, TRBD1 (6 bases). The CDR3 consists of 15 residues. Germline values: CDR1 DFQATT, CDR2 SNEGSKA (reference sequence). With 2 bases removed from V and 4 bases from J, the gap between germline ends came to 17 bases. CDR3: CSARTLLQGPYGYTF. CDR3 DNA sequence: TGCAGTGCTAGAACGCTCCTACAGGGCCCCTATGGCTACACCTTC.